A single sample is the source of the 29 T cell receptor beta chains below, sequenced in a study of long-term antiretroviral therapy in people with HIV. The immunoSEQ assay was v3.0, run at survey level. Here immunoSEQ multiplex PCR was the method, and the copy in TCRdb shows in-frame clones only, minus some. Of roughly 32,000 clones in the sample, 95% to 98% are singletons; the top ten hold less than 2.5%. Sequenced material: unsorted PBMCs, taken 7.6 years after starting antiretroviral therapy. These receptors were obtained from a man aged 30-40 years with HIV.

The CDR3 sequence: CASSEASVGFNEKLFF. CDR3 nucleotides: TGTGCCAGCAGTGAGGCGAGTGTAGGGTTCAATGAAAAACTGTTTTTT. The chain joins TRBV6-1 to TRBJ1-4; no definite D call. CDR3 size: 16 residues. V was trimmed by 3 bases and J by 5 bases, leaving 16 bases between them. Germline V gene sequence: CDR1 MNHNS, CDR2 SASEGT.

The V and J genes are TRBV7-8 and TRBJ2-6; D uncertain. The V gene's germline CDR1 is SGHVS and CDR2 FQNEAQ. The CDR3 contains 18 residues. The V end lost 1 base, the J end lost 0 bases, and 13 bases lay between the germline ends. The CDR3 bases are TGTGCCAGCAGCTTAGTAGGCCTAGACTTCTCTGGGGCCAACGTCCTGACTTTC. This encodes CASSLVGLDFSGANVLTF. Drawing the rest from reference TRBV7-8 and TRBJ2-6, the complete variable domain is GAGVSQSPRYKVAKRGQDVALRCDPISGHVSLFWYQQALGQGPEFLTYFQNEAQLDKSGLPSDRFFAERPEGSVSTLKIQRTQQEDSAVYLCASSLVGLDFSGANVLTFGAGSRLTVL.

The chain recombines TRBV5-4 with TRBJ1-3, with D possibly being TRBD1 (6 bases). CDR1 SGHNT and CDR2 YYREEE come from the germline V gene (reference sequence). The CDR3 spans 15 residues. Trimming cost V 5 bases and J 0 bases, with 12 bases left between them. CDR3 DNA: TGTGCCAGCAGACAGGACAGAAACTCTGGAAACACCATATATTTT. Protein product: CASRQDRNSGNTIYF.

The rearrangement links TRBV29-1 to TRBJ2-1; weak D call: TRBD2 (6 bases). Germline V CDR1 and CDR2: SQVTM, ANQGSEA. With 4 bases removed from V and 3 bases from J, the gap between germline ends came to 10 bases. The CDR3 covers 13 residues. The CDR3 DNA is TGCAGCGTTGGGGGGGTTAGCTACAATGAGCAGTTCTTC. It specifies CSVGGVSYNEQFF.

V usage is TRBV27 and J usage is TRBJ2-6; unclear D gene. This CDR3 has 13 residues. V lost 7 bases, J lost 1 base, and 5 bases lay in between. CDR1 MNHEY and CDR2 SMNVEV come from the germline V gene (reference sequence). CDR3 in amino acids: CASKPSGANVLTF. DNA for the CDR3: TGTGCCAGCAAACCGTCTGGGGCCAACGTCCTGACTTTC.

The gene calls are TRBV27 and TRBJ2-7; D is tentatively TRBD1 or TRBD2 (5 bases each). Germline-derived CDR1 and CDR2 are MNHEY and SMNVEV (reference sequence). Between the trimmed V and J ends, which lost 2 bases and 1 base, there was a span of 12 bases. The CDR3 spans 15 residues. The CDR3 spells CASSLVGTSSYEQYF. The DNA for the CDR3 is TGTGCCAGCAGTTTAGTGGGGACCTCATCCTACGAGCAGTACTTC.

The chain uses TRBV11-1 and TRBJ1-6; TRBD1 agrees at 7 bases. The junction had 5 bases not matched to a gene; V was cut back by 5 bases and J by 7 bases. Germline V gene data show CDR1 as SGHAT and CDR2 as FQDESV (reference sequence). The length of the CDR3 is 14 residues. The CDR3 sequence is CASSPGQANSPLHF. The CDR3 DNA reads as TGTGCCAGCAGCCCAGGACAGGCGAATTCACCCCTCCACTTT.

This chain uses TRBV9 with TRBJ2-5; D is possibly TRBD2 (5 bases). Germline CDR1 and CDR2: SGDLS and YYNGEE. The CDR3 covers 13 residues. V was trimmed by 3 bases and J by 5 bases, leaving 11 bases between them. CDR3 in DNA: TGTGCCAGCAGCGATGCGGGTCAGGAGACCCAGTACTTC. It codes for CASSDAGQETQYF. Full variable domain (outside the CDR3, taken from reference TRBV9 and TRBJ2-5): DSGVTQTPKHLITATGQRVTLRCSPRSGDLSVYWYQQSLDQGLQFLIQYYNGEERAKGNILERFSAQQFPDLHSELNLSSLELGDSALYFCASSDAGQETQYFGPGTRLLVL.

The rearrangement links TRBV9 to TRBJ1-1; no reliable D call. The CDR3 is made up of 13 amino acids. CDR1 is SGDLS, CDR2 YYNGEE, per germline. V dropped 0 bases and J dropped 4 bases, with 7 bases sitting between them. CDR3 sequence: CASSVGGSTEAFF. CDR3 coding DNA: TGTGCCAGCAGCGTAGGAGGGAGCACTGAAGCTTTCTTT.

The genes are TRBV15 and TRBJ1-1; D possibly corresponds to TRBD1 (5 bases). Germline CDR1 LNHNV, CDR2 YYDKDF (reference sequence). V was clipped by 0 bases and J by 7 bases, with 15 bases between them. There are 15 residues in the CDR3. CDR3 amino acids: CATSRELEGVGEAFF. The CDR3 DNA sequence: TGTGCCACCAGCAGAGAACTGGAAGGGGTCGGTGAAGCTTTCTTT.

The rearrangement links TRBV6-1 to TRBJ1-5; D unresolved. Looked up from germline, CDR1 is MNHNS and CDR2 is SASEGT. Trimming stripped 6 bases from V and 5 bases from J, with 11 bases between. The CDR3 is 13 residues long. The CDR3 region is CASSPSSYQPQHF. CDR3 bases: TGTGCCAGCAGCCCAAGTAGTTATCAGCCCCAGCATTTT.

V gene TRBV11-2 combines with J gene TRBJ2-2; 13 nucleotides line up with TRBD2. Unmatched junction bases numbered 8, after V lost 6 bases and J lost 4 bases. Germline V gene data show CDR1 as SGHAT and CDR2 as FQNNGV. The CDR3 contains 17 residues. The CDR3 loop is CASRPTSGRSGTGELFF. For the CDR3, the DNA is TGTGCCAGCAGGCCGACTAGCGGGAGGTCGGGCACCGGGGAGCTGTTTTTT.

Turning to this clone: The germline gene is not matched at one end of the junction; a read error may be the cause. V gene TRBV28 combines with J gene TRBJ1-3, with a tentative D call TRBD1 (6 bases). The CDR3 loop spans 18 amino acids. Germline V CDR1 and CDR2: MDHEN, SYDVKM. The CDR3 nucleotides are TGTGCCAGCAGTTTAGCCCTACAAAGGGGGGAGTCTGAAAACACCATATATTTT. It is translated as CASSLALQRGESENTIYF.

The chain joins TRBV7-3 to TRBJ1-5; D ambiguous. The CDR3 length is 13 residues. The V end was cut by 7 bases, the J end by 5 bases, with 12 bases between. The germline V gene has CDR1 SGHTA and CDR2 FQGTGA. CDR3 in amino acids: CASKIFTDQPQHF. For the CDR3, the DNA is TGTGCCAGCAAAATTTTCACGGATCAGCCCCAGCATTTT.

The chain joins TRBV6-9 to TRBJ2-7; 7 bases are shared with TRBD2. The V segment lost 6 bases and the J segment 4 bases; nucleotides outside the gene matches: 12. CDR1 is MNHGY, CDR2 SVAAGI, per germline. The CDR3 has 15 residues. DNA for the CDR3: TGTGCCAGCAGGCTAGCGGAGAGGTTCTCTTACGAGCAGTACTTC. It is translated as CASRLAERFSYEQYF.

The CDR3 nucleotides are TGTGCCAGCAGTTACTCGCTCCACTACGAGCAGTACTTC. This encodes CASSYSLHYEQYF. The chain carries TRBV6-5 and TRBJ2-7; D ambiguous. The ends were cut back, 0 bases at V and 3 bases at J, with 6 bases in the middle. The CDR3 runs 13 residues. From germline, CDR1 is MNHEY and CDR2 SVGAGI.

The chain employs TRBV15 and TRBJ2-4, with D maybe TRBD1 (5 bases). Germline V gives CDR1 LNHNV, CDR2 YYDKDF (reference sequence). The CDR3 spans 14 residues. V gave up 0 bases and J gave up 9 bases, with 12 bases separating them. The CDR3 sequence: CATSRDSDDSIQYF. CDR3 DNA: TGTGCCACCAGCAGAGATTCTGACGACAGCATTCAGTACTTC.

The genes are TRBV5-1 and TRBJ2-3; D might be TRBD2 (5 bases). V was cut by 2 bases and J by 3 bases, with 13 bases left in between. This CDR3 is built from 15 residues. Germline values: CDR1 SGHRS, CDR2 YFSETQ. In DNA, the CDR3 is TGCGCCAGCAGCTTACCCTCGGACTTTACAGATACGCAGTATTTT. It encodes CASSLPSDFTDTQYF.

This chain links TRBV7-2 with TRBJ2-1; no clear D gene. CDR1 SGHTA and CDR2 FQGNSA come from the germline V gene. CDR3 size: 15 residues. The V gene lost 0 bases and the J gene lost 2 bases, with 8 bases spanning the gap. The CDR3 nucleotides are TGTGCCAGCAGCTTAGCAATGTTCGCCTACAATGAGCAGTTCTTC. Amino acid sequence: CASSLAMFAYNEQFF.

The rearrangement joins TRBV7-9 to TRBJ1-3; a possible D gene is TRBD1 (5 bases). Germline CDR1 reads SEHNR; CDR2 reads FQNEAQ (reference sequence). The V end was cut by 5 bases, the J end by 0 bases, with 11 bases between. CDR3 size: 15 residues. The DNA for the CDR3 is TGTGCCAGCAGCCTTAAGGGGTCCTCTGGAAACACCATATATTTT. Translated: CASSLKGSSGNTIYF.

This chain links TRBV5-1 with TRBJ2-7; 7 positions match TRBD1. This CDR3 is 15 amino acids long. Germline assignment: CDR1 SGHRS and CDR2 YFSETQ. V trimming: 3 bases; J trimming: 5 bases; junction bases outside the gene matches: 11. The chain's CDR3 is CASSYRQTGVHEQYF. The CDR3, as DNA: TGCGCCAGCAGCTATCGCCAAACAGGGGTCCACGAGCAGTACTTC.

The V and J genes are TRBV28 and TRBJ2-7; D is unresolved. The CDR3 has 10 amino acids. Germline CDR1 and CDR2: MDHEN and SYDVKM. Trimming removed 6 bases from V and 4 bases from J, with 4 bases in between. The CDR3 spells CASSGYEQYF. In DNA form, the CDR3 reads TGTGCCAGCAGCGGTTACGAGCAGTACTTC.

J is TRBJ2-7 and V is TRBV6-5, with a possible D match to TRBD2 (5 bases). V dropped 3 bases and J dropped 6 bases, with 12 bases sitting between them. CDR3 length: 13 residues. CDR1 is MNHEY and CDR2 is SVGAGI in the germline V gene. CDR3 protein: CASSYYEGAEQYF. The CDR3, as DNA: TGTGCCAGCAGTTATTATGAGGGCGCCGAGCAGTACTTC.

This rearrangement joins TRBV6-4 to TRBJ1-2, with a possible D match to TRBD1 (5 bases). Deletions cut 5 bases from V and 4 bases from J, with 20 bases between. The CDR3 contains 16 residues. Per germline, CDR1 MRHNA and CDR2 SNTAGT. The CDR3 region has the DNA TGTGCCAGCAGTCCGAGCCGCCAGACAGCGCTCTATGGCTACACCTTC. This gives the protein CASSPSRQTALYGYTF.

This chain uses TRBV7-9 with TRBJ1-6; D remains unclear. Germline V gene sequence: CDR1 SEHNR, CDR2 FQNEAQ (reference sequence). The V and J ends lost 8 bases and 7 bases respectively, with 12 bases between them. The CDR3 sequence is 13 residues long. This chain's CDR3 is CASPNQPNSPLHF. The CDR3 DNA reads TGTGCCAGCCCAAACCAACCCAATTCACCCCTCCACTTT.

V is TRBV7-2 and J is TRBJ2-1; 12 bases map to TRBD2. V was clipped by 4 bases and J by 8 bases; unmatched bases: 6. Germline CDR1 is SGHTA and CDR2 is FQGNSA. The CDR3 has 15 amino acids. The CDR3 DNA reads TGTGCCAGCAGCTACACTAGCGGGGGGCGATATGAGCAGTTCTTC. This gives the protein CASSYTSGGRYEQFF.

This clone was detected only once. The V and J genes are TRBV15 and TRBJ1-6; D gene ambiguous. The CDR3 runs to 12 residues. The V end lost 8 bases, the J end lost 3 bases, and 5 bases lay between the germline ends. CDR1 and CDR2 (germline): LNHNV, YYDKDF (reference sequence). The CDR3 loop reads CATGLYNSPLHF. The CDR3 nucleotides read TGTGCCACCGGCCTCTATAATTCACCCCTCCACTTT.

V is TRBV4-1 and J is TRBJ2-7; D may be TRBD1 (6 bases). Trimming left V 3 bases short and J 2 bases short, with 20 bases between. The CDR3 loop spans 17 amino acids. From germline, CDR1 is MGHRA and CDR2 YSYEKL. Written as DNA, the CDR3 is TGCGCCAGCAGCCAGGGACACACTTTGACATACGCCTACGAGCAGTACTTC. Translating it yields CASSQGHTLTYAYEQYF.

The chain has TRBV10-3 and TRBJ1-1; D is unresolved. Deletions cut 8 bases from V and 11 bases from J, with 9 bases between. The CDR3 spans 9 residues. CDR1 is ENHRY, CDR2 SYGVKD, per germline. The CDR3 spells CAIEVYAFF. The CDR3 region has the DNA TGTGCCATCGAGGTTTATGCTTTCTTT.